The next 27 T cell receptor beta chains were all read from a single sample in a study of CD4+ T cells in melanoma. Assay: immunoSEQ multiplex PCR; the TCRdb copy retains only in-frame clones and omits some. The table includes approximately 110,000 clones, about 90% detected once. Material: peripheral blood. The receptors here all came from a human donor with melanoma.

This clone was counted once. This rearrangement joins TRBV6-1 to TRBJ2-1, with D tentatively TRBD2 (7 bases). From germline, CDR1 is MNHNS and CDR2 SASEGT. The CDR3 is 14 amino acids. V was trimmed by 7 bases and J by 3 bases, leaving 13 bases between them. The CDR3 region has the DNA TGTGCCAGCAAAGGGGGGGTAGTCTACAATGAGCAGTTCTTC. Translating it yields CASKGGVVYNEQFF.

The chain links TRBV9 to TRBJ2-7; TRBD1 matches at 8 bases. Germline V gene lookup returns CDR1 SGDLS and CDR2 YYNGEE. Losses at the gene ends were 0 bases for V and 2 bases for J; bases not matched to a gene: 1. This CDR3 has 14 amino acids. CDR3 in DNA: TGTGCCAGCAGCGTAGGGACAGGGCCCTACGAGCAGTACTTC. Protein product: CASSVGTGPYEQYF.

The chain combines TRBV6-6 with TRBJ1-5, with D unclear. Trimming took 5 bases from V and 3 from J, leaving 11 bases between them. Germline lookup yields CDR1 MNHNY and CDR2 SVGAGI (reference sequence). This CDR3 is built from 14 residues. This CDR3 reads CASSPPLNNQPQHF. CDR3 nucleotides: TGTGCCAGCAGTCCGCCCTTGAACAATCAGCCCCAGCATTTT.

The V and J genes are TRBV9 and TRBJ2-3; 10 bases match TRBD2. CDR3 length: 16 residues. Germline V gives CDR1 SGDLS, CDR2 YYNGEE. The junction had 10 bases not matched to a gene; V was cut back by 1 base and J by 8 bases. The CDR3 nucleotides read TGTGCCAGCAGCGTATTAGCGGGGGGCTCGGGGGGTACGCAGTATTTT. Its translation is CASSVLAGGSGGTQYF.

The genes are TRBV10-3 and TRBJ1-5; no clear D gene. Germline V gives CDR1 ENHRY, CDR2 SYGVKD. The CDR3 has 13 amino acids. V was clipped by 0 bases and J by 3 bases, with 3 bases between them. Here the CDR3 DNA reads TGTGCCATCAGTGAGTCAGTCAATCAGCCCCAGCATTTT. As protein: CAISESVNQPQHF.

CDR3 sequence: CATSRATQGTEAFF. In DNA, the CDR3 is TGTGCCACCAGCAGAGCCACACAGGGCACTGAAGCTTTCTTT. V and J are TRBV15 and TRBJ1-1; D possibly corresponds to TRBD1 (6 bases). Germline V gene data show CDR1 as LNHNV and CDR2 as YYDKDF (reference sequence). The CDR3 loop spans 14 amino acids. V was pared by 1 base and J by 4 bases, with 10 bases between.

The chain is built from TRBV5-1 and TRBJ2-1; 7 nucleotides align to TRBD2. V was pared by 7 bases and J by 8 bases, with 12 bases of the junction left unmatched. This CDR3 contains 14 residues. Germline V gene data show CDR1 as SGHRS and CDR2 as YFSETQ. This CDR3 is CASVDPGGGDEQFF. DNA of the CDR3: TGCGCCAGCGTTGATCCGGGAGGAGGGGATGAGCAGTTCTTC.

This chain joins TRBV29-1 and TRBJ2-1; the match to TRBD2 covers 10 bases. Germline V gene lookup returns CDR1 SQVTM and CDR2 ANQGSEA. Trimming removed 7 bases from V and 7 bases from J; junction bases left unmatched: 4. The CDR3 length is 12 residues. CDR3 loop: CSGEREGNEQFF. CDR3 nucleotides: TGCAGCGGAGAGCGGGAGGGGAATGAGCAGTTCTTC.

This chain joins TRBV2 and TRBJ2-2; 7 nucleotides align to TRBD1. Germline-derived CDR1 and CDR2 are SNHLY and FYNNEI. J gave up 4 bases and V 4 bases, and 3 bases lay outside the gene matches. The CDR3 runs 14 residues. In DNA, the CDR3 is TGTGCCAGCAGTGTAGCAGGGGGCACCGGGGAGCTGTTTTTT. Translating gives CASSVAGGTGELFF.

The sample holds one count of this clone. V and J are TRBV4-1 and TRBJ2-3; D is undetermined. This CDR3 has 14 amino acids. Germline V lookup: CDR1 MGHRA, CDR2 YSYEKL. Trimming left V 2 bases short and J 5 bases short, with 11 bases between. CDR3 region: CASSQTRPEDTQYF. The CDR3 nucleotides are TGCGCCAGCAGCCAAACCCGGCCCGAAGATACGCAGTATTTT.

The rearrangement links TRBV6-5 to TRBJ1-5, with 7 bases that match TRBD1. CDR3 size: 15 residues. Germline-derived CDR1 and CDR2 are MNHEY and SVGAGI. The trim removed 6 bases at V and 1 base at J, leaving 6 bases unmatched. CDR3 nucleotides: TGTGCCAGCAGATACGACAGGGCGAGCAATCAGCCCCAGCATTTT. It specifies CASRYDRASNQPQHF.

The chain joins TRBV7-3 to TRBJ1-1, with unresolved D. Germline CDR1 SGHTA, CDR2 FQGTGA. This CDR3 spans 14 amino acids. With 1 base removed from V and 5 bases from J, the gap between germline ends came to 11 bases. The CDR3, as DNA: TGTGCCAGCAGCTTAAGCGGCTCGGAGACTGAAGCTTTCTTT. Protein: CASSLSGSETEAFF.

V usage is TRBV4-1 and J usage is TRBJ2-2, with 7 bases that match TRBD2. CDR3 length: 15 amino acids. V shed 1 base, J shed 6 bases, and the junction held 5 bases outside the gene matches. Germline CDR1 MGHRA, CDR2 YSYEKL. CDR3 nucleotide sequence: TGCGCCAGCAGCCAAGCCGCAAGCGGGGCCGGGGAGCTGTTTTTT. This translates into CASSQAASGAGELFF.

V is TRBV5-6 and J is TRBJ2-1, with D possibly matching TRBD2 (5 bases). The germline V and J ends were trimmed by 0 bases and 4 bases, with 14 bases remaining between them. CDR3 size: 16 residues. CDR1 is SGHDT, CDR2 YYEEEE, per germline. CDR3 in amino acids: CASSLGRLAVYNEQFF. The CDR3 DNA follows: TGTGCCAGCAGCTTGGGTCGGCTAGCAGTTTACAATGAGCAGTTCTTC.

The chain carries TRBV6-1 and TRBJ2-3, with D possibly being TRBD2 (6 bases). The CDR3 is made up of 15 amino acids. Per the germline V gene, CDR1 is MNHNS and CDR2 is SASEGT. Trimming removed 7 bases from V and 0 bases from J, with 14 bases in between. DNA of the CDR3: TGTGCCAGCACCTGGTCTAGCGCTAGCACAGATACGCAGTATTTT. It translates to CASTWSSASTDTQYF.

The chain employs TRBV6-5 and TRBJ1-2; 8 bases align to TRBD1. Germline-derived CDR1 and CDR2 are MNHEY and SVGAGI. CDR3 size: 13 residues. Unmatched junction bases numbered 8, after V lost 6 bases and J lost 8 bases. CDR3 loop: CASRLPGQAGYTF. The DNA for the CDR3 is TGTGCCAGCAGATTACCGGGACAGGCGGGCTACACCTTC.

V gene TRBV6-5 combines with J gene TRBJ2-1; TRBD1 might be the D (6 bases). Germline V gene sequence: CDR1 MNHEY, CDR2 SVGAGI. This CDR3 has 13 residues. Trimming removed 7 bases from V and 8 bases from J, with 15 bases in between. CDR3 amino acids: CASNRGGLDEQFF. CDR3 DNA: TGTGCCAGCAATAGAGGGGGTCTCGATGAGCAGTTCTTC.

This chain uses TRBV7-8 with TRBJ2-7, with no clear D. The CDR3 spans 13 residues. Germline V gene sequence: CDR1 SGHVS, CDR2 FQNEAQ. Trimming pared 0 bases from V and 3 bases from J, leaving 6 bases between. The CDR3 sequence: CASSLAVSYEQYF. CDR3 coding DNA: TGTGCCAGCAGCTTAGCGGTCAGCTACGAGCAGTACTTC. Using reference TRBV7-8 and TRBJ2-7 for the parts outside the CDR3, the full variable domain is GAGVSQSPRYKVAKRGQDVALRCDPISGHVSLFWYQQALGQGPEFLTYFQNEAQLDKSGLPSDRFFAERPEGSVSTLKIQRTQQEDSAVYLCASSLAVSYEQYFGPGTRLTVT.

The genes are TRBV19 and TRBJ1-1; D is ambiguous. The germline CDR1 and CDR2 sequences are LNHDA and SQIVND (reference sequence). CDR3 length: 13 amino acids. Trimming shortened V by 5 bases and J by 1 base, and 8 bases separated the two germline ends. CDR3 bases: TGTGCCAGTAGTGAGGGAAGGAACACTGAAGCTTTCTTT. Encoded protein: CASSEGRNTEAFF. The full variable domain, with the rest looked up from reference TRBV19 and TRBJ1-1, is DGGITQSPKYLFRKEGQNVTLSCEQNLNHDAMYWYRQDPGQGLRLIYYSQIVNDFQKGDIAEGYSVSREKKESFPLTVTSAQKNPTAFYLCASSEGRNTEAFFGQGTRLTVV.

This sequence joins TRBV7-9 and TRBJ2-5; unclear D gene. The CDR3 runs 14 residues. Per the germline V gene, CDR1 is SEHNR and CDR2 is FQNEAQ (reference sequence). Trimming left V 5 bases short and J 1 base short, with 11 bases between. Written as DNA, the CDR3 is TGTGCCAGCAGCGTTGCGAACGCCCAAGAGACCCAGTACTTC. This translates into CASSVANAQETQYF.

This clone was counted once. The chain recombines TRBV6-6 with TRBJ2-7, with 8 bases lining up with TRBD1. Germline trimming cut 0 bases from V and 0 bases from J; bases unmatched to any gene: 4. The CDR3 is 16 residues long. Germline-derived CDR1 and CDR2 are MNHNY and SVGAGI (reference sequence). Here the CDR3 reads CASSYSRQGSSYEQYF. CDR3 in DNA: TGTGCCAGCAGTTACTCCCGACAGGGGTCCTCCTACGAGCAGTACTTC.

The chain links TRBV6-4 to TRBJ2-4; D is ambiguous. The CDR3 covers 15 residues. The germline V gene has CDR1 MRHNA and CDR2 SNTAGT. The V end lost 5 bases, the J end lost 0 bases, and 11 bases lay between the germline ends. The CDR3 here is CASSPVKLAKNIQYF. The CDR3 DNA is TGTGCCAGCAGTCCAGTGAAACTAGCCAAAAACATTCAGTACTTC.

The chain links TRBV9 to TRBJ2-7; 9 nucleotides line up with TRBD1. The CDR3 covers 15 residues. Germline V gene lookup returns CDR1 SGDLS and CDR2 YYNGEE. J gave up 3 bases and V 2 bases, and 6 bases lay outside the gene matches. The CDR3 DNA is TGTGCCAGCAGCGTTGGGACAGGGTTCTTCTACGAGCAGTACTTC. This translates into CASSVGTGFFYEQYF.

This clone was seen only once. The chain couples TRBV7-3 to TRBJ2-1; 8 bases align to TRBD1. The CDR3 covers 15 residues. Looked up from germline, CDR1 is SGHTA and CDR2 is FQGTGA. The J segment lost 2 bases and the V segment lost 8 bases, leaving 8 bases of the junction unmatched. DNA for the CDR3: TGTGCCAGCTCTATAGGGACAGGCGCCTACAATGAGCAGTTCTTC. Translated: CASSIGTGAYNEQFF.

The chain carries TRBV7-3 and TRBJ1-1; 9 nucleotides match TRBD1. After removal of 6 bases from V and 4 bases from J, the junction contained 12 bases not matched to a gene. The CDR3 is 16 residues long. Germline V CDR1 and CDR2: SGHTA, FQGTGA. The CDR3: CASSPNWGTGRTEAFF. DNA of the CDR3: TGTGCCAGCAGTCCTAATTGGGGGACAGGGCGCACTGAAGCTTTCTTT.

The genes are TRBV29-1 and TRBJ2-1; TRBD2 matches 8 bases. After removal of 8 bases from V and 4 bases from J, the junction contained 4 bases not matched to a gene. The germline V gene encodes CDR1 SQVTM and CDR2 ANQGSEA. This CDR3 is built from 12 residues. CDR3 amino acids: CSFSSGYNEQFF. The CDR3 coding sequence is TGCAGCTTCTCTAGCGGGTACAATGAGCAGTTCTTC.

This chain links TRBV5-4 with TRBJ2-1, with 7 positions matching TRBD2. The trim removed 4 bases at V and 6 bases at J, leaving 19 bases unmatched. The CDR3 is 18 amino acids. Germline V lookup: CDR1 SGHNT, CDR2 YYREEE (reference sequence). The CDR3 protein is CASSEGLSLASDSNEQFF. The CDR3 DNA is TGTGCCAGCAGCGAGGGACTATCACTAGCATCAGATAGCAATGAGCAGTTCTTC. Full variable domain (remainder filled in from reference TRBV5-4 and TRBJ2-1): ETGVTQSPTHLIKTRGQQVTLRCSSQSGHNTVSWYQQALGQGPQFIFQYYREEENGRGNFPPRFSGLQFPNYSSELNVNALELDDSALYLCASSEGLSLASDSNEQFFGPGTRLTVL.